This is a list of T cell receptor beta chains from one sample in a study of cytomegalovirus exposure and HLA in healthy donors. Profiled with immunoSEQ multiplex PCR; TCRdb holds only in-frame clones, not every one. Here the sample spans some 90,000 clones, roughly 74% being singletons. Source material: PBMCs. All receptors come from a female donor in good health and CMV-seropositive. CDR3s include the opening cysteine and the closing phenylalanine or tryptophan. Fields, in order: D gene, clone size, J gene, V gene, CDR3 protein, CDR3 DNA. The D gene is left open where the match is weak. Expanded clones get a size class; other rows say once, few or many, or leave the size out.

- | - | TRBJ1-2 | TRBV18 | CASSPSGDYGYTF | TGTGCCAGCTCACCGTCCGGTGACTATGGCTACACCTTC
- | few | TRBJ1-2 | TRBV28 | CASSSDRSPHGYTF | TGTGCCAGCAGTTCCGACAGGTCTCCCCATGGCTACACCTTC
- | - | TRBJ1-2 | TRBV5-1 | CASSPTTGTNYGYTF | TGCGCCAGCAGCCCTACCACAGGGACCAACTATGGCTACACCTTC
- | - | TRBJ1-2 | TRBV27 | CASTPQRGAGYGYTF | TGTGCCAGCACCCCCCAGCGGGGGGCGGGCTATGGCTACACCTTC
TRBD1 | - | TRBJ2-3 | TRBV28 | CASRRDRDTQYF | TGTGCCAGCAGAAGGGACAGGGACACGCAGTATTTT
- | - | TRBJ2-1 | TRBV14 | CASSQQAEGFEQFF | TGTGCCAGCAGCCAACAGGCCGAGGGTTTTGAGCAGTTCTTC
- | - | TRBJ2-5 | TRBV7-2 | CASLGGLETQYF | TGTGCCAGCCTTGGCGGTCTGGAGACCCAGTACTTC
- | - | TRBJ2-5 | TRBV11-2 | CASSLDWGRPETQYF | TGTGCCAGCAGTTTGGACTGGGGGAGGCCGGAGACCCAGTACTTC
TRBD2 | few | TRBJ2-1 | TRBV6-1 | CASRMGLAGGDEQFF | TGTGCCAGCAGGATGGGACTAGCGGGAGGCGATGAGCAGTTCTTC
- | - | TRBJ2-3 | TRBV4-1 | CASSQDDGSTQYF | TGCGCCAGCAGCCAAGATGATGGCAGTACGCAGTATTTT
TRBD2 | - | TRBJ2-7 | TRBV9 | CASSVDGGGEQYF | TGTGCCAGCAGCGTAGATGGGGGGGGCGAGCAGTACTTC
TRBD2 | - | TRBJ2-1 | TRBV6-5 | CASSLGLAGRNEQFF | TGTGCCAGCAGCCTGGGACTAGCGGGAAGGAATGAGCAGTTCTTC
TRBD2 | - | TRBJ2-7 | TRBV25-1 | CASRRAGELSYEQYF | TGTGCCAGCAGAAGAGCGGGAGAACTATCCTACGAGCAGTACTTC
- | few | TRBJ1-1 | TRBV30 | CAWSSGGTEAFF | TGTGCCTGGAGTAGCGGCGGGACTGAAGCTTTCTTT
TRBD2 | - | TRBJ2-2 | TRBV6-1 | CASRLAGQTGELFF | TGTGCCAGCCGACTAGCGGGGCAGACCGGGGAGCTGTTTTTT
TRBD1 | - | TRBJ1-2 | TRBV29-1 | CSAGGQGVYGYTF | TGCAGCGCCGGCGGACAGGGTGTCTATGGCTACACCTTC
TRBD1 | - | TRBJ1-3 | TRBV30 | CALDRGLGNTIYF | TGTGCCCTTGACAGGGGGCTAGGAAACACCATATATTTT
- | - | TRBJ1-1 | TRBV4-1 | CASSQEGDSRAEAFF | TGCGCCAGCAGCCAAGAAGGGGATTCTAGGGCTGAAGCTTTCTTT
- | - | TRBJ2-5 | TRBV27 | CASSSGTHRRETQYF | TGTGCCAGCAGCTCGGGGACACACCGGCGGGAGACCCAGTACTTC
TRBD1 | - | TRBJ1-2 | TRBV29-1 | CSVRTGSYGYTF | TGCAGCGTTCGGACAGGGTCTTATGGCTACACCTTC
TRBD1 | - | TRBJ2-7 | TRBV6-5 | CASSSAGTGDYEQYF | TGTGCCAGCAGTTCCGCCGGGACAGGGGACTACGAGCAGTACTTC
- | - | TRBJ1-5 | TRBV29-1 | CSVGESGVDQPQHF | TGCAGCGTTGGTGAGTCAGGGGTCGATCAGCCCCAGCATTTT
- | - | TRBJ2-1 | TRBV7-2 | CASSLAGQLSYNEQFF | TGTGCCAGCAGCTTAGCAGGACAGTTGTCCTACAATGAGCAGTTCTTC
- | - | TRBJ1-1 | TRBV9 | CASSVEPGASTEAFF | TGTGCCAGCAGCGTAGAGCCAGGGGCGAGCACTGAAGCTTTCTTT
- | - | TRBJ2-4 | TRBV19 | CARETSGVAKNIQYF | TGTGCCAGGGAGACTTCGGGTGTAGCCAAAAACATTCAGTACTTC
- | - | TRBJ1-5 | TRBV21-1 | CASSKPCVINQPQHF | TGTGCCAGCAGCAAACCTTGCGTTATCAATCAGCCCCAGCATTTT
- | - | TRBJ2-2 | TRBV30 | CAWRGQSNTGELFF | TGTGCCTGGAGGGGACAATCGAACACCGGGGAGCTGTTTTTT
TRBD1 | - | TRBJ1-1 | TRBV7-8 | CASSLAPTGVNTEAFF | TGTGCCAGCAGCTTAGCCCCCACAGGGGTGAACACTGAAGCTTTCTTT
TRBD1 | - | TRBJ1-1 | TRBV11-2 | CDSSFSQGANTEAFF | TGTGACAGCAGCTTCTCACAGGGGGCAAATACTGAAGCTTTCTTT
- | few | TRBJ1-1 | TRBV6-1 | CASSNQGRGEAFF | TGTGCCAGCAGTAACCAGGGTCGCGGTGAAGCTTTCTTT
TRBD1 | - | TRBJ1-4 | TRBV27 | CASSRNRDRGATNEKLFF | TGTGCCAGCAGTCGCAACCGGGACAGGGGCGCAACTAATGAAAAACTGTTTTTT
- | - | TRBJ1-2 | TRBV4-3 | CASSQYFVPRSNYGYTF | TGCGCCAGCAGCCAATACTTCGTCCCTCGGTCTAACTATGGCTACACCTTC
- | - | TRBJ2-1 | TRBV28 | CASRDSGLYNEQFF | TGTGCCAGCAGGGATAGCGGCCTCTACAATGAGCAGTTCTTC
TRBD1 | - | TRBJ2-7 | TRBV18 | CASSPRRDRSSYEQYF | TGTGCCAGCTCACCGCGCCGGGACAGGAGTTCCTACGAGCAGTACTTC
TRBD1 | - | TRBJ2-2 | TRBV12-5 | CASGLGGFDTGELFF | TGTGCTAGTGGCCTAGGGGGCTTCGACACCGGGGAGCTGTTTTTT
TRBD1 | - | TRBJ2-3 | TRBV29-1 | CSGTGVVTDTQYF | TGCAGCGGGACAGGGGTCGTTACAGATACGCAGTATTTT
- | - | TRBJ2-2 | TRBV7-6 | CASSLGGGTGELFF | TGTGCCAGCAGCTTAGGTGGCGGGACCGGGGAGCTGTTTTTT